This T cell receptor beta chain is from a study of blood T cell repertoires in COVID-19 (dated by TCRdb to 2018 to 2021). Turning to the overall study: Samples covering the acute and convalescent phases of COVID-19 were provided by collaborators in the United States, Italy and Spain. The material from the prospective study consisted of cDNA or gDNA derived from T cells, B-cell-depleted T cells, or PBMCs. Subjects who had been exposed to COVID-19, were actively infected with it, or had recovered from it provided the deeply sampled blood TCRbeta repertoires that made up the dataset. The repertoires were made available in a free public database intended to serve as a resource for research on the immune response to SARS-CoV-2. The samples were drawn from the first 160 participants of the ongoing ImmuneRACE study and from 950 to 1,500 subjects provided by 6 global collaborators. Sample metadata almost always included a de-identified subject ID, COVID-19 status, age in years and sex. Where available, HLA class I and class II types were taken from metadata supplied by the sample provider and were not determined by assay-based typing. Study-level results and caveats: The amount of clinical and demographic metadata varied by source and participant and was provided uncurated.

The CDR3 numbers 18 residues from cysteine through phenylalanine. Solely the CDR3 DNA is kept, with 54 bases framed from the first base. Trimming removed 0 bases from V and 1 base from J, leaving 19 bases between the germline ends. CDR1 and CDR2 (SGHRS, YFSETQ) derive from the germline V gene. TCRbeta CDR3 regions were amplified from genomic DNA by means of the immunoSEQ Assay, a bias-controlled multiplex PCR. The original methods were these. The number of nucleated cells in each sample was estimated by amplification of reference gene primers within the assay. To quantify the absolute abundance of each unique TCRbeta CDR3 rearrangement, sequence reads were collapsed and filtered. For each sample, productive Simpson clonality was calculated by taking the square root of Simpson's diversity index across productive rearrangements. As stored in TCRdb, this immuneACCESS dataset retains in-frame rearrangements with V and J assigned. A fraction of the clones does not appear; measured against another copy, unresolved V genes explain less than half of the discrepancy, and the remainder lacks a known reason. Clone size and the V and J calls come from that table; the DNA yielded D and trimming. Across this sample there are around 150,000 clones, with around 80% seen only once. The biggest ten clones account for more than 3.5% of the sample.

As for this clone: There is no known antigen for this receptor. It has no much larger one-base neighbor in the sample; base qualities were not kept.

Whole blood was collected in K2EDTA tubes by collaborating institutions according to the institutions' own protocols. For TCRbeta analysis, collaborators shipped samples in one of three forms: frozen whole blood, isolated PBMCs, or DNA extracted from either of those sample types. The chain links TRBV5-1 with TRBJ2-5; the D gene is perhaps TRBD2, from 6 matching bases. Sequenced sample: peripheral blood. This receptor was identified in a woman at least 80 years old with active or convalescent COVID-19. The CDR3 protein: CASSLGIRDSHGQETQYF. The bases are TGCGCCAGCAGCTTGGGGATCCGGGACTCCCACGGCCAAGAGACCCAGTACTTC.